Listed below are T cell receptor beta chains from one sample, sequenced in a study of shared clonotypes between healthy human individuals. The assay was immunoSEQ multiplex PCR, and TCRdb's table has in-frame clones only and misses some. The sample yields about 1.5 million clones, approximately 98% seen once. Sequenced input: naive CD4+ T cells sorted from blood. These receptors all come from a man younger than 40 in good health. CDR3s include the opening cysteine and the closing phenylalanine or tryptophan. The order of the fields is J gene, V gene, D gene, clone size, CDR3 DNA, CDR3 protein. A D gene is named only where the DNA matches it firmly. Expanded clones get a size class; other rows say once, few or many, or leave the size out.

J gene: TRBJ2-3
V gene: TRBV28
D gene: .
clone size: .
CDR3 DNA: TGTGCCAGCAGTTTAGCGGGCTTAGATACGCAGTATTTT
CDR3 protein: CASSLAGLDTQYF

J gene: TRBJ1-3
V gene: TRBV18
D gene: .
clone size: .
CDR3 DNA: TGTGCCAGCTCACCACGCATCGCAGGCCCCTCTGGAAACACCATATATTTT
CDR3 protein: CASSPRIAGPSGNTIYF

J gene: TRBJ2-5
V gene: TRBV5-1
D gene: .
clone size: .
CDR3 DNA: TGCGCCAGCAAGGGAAGAACCCCAGCGGGAGAGACCCAGTACTTC
CDR3 protein: CASKGRTPAGETQYF

J gene: TRBJ2-7
V gene: TRBV6-5
D gene: .
clone size: .
CDR3 DNA: TGTGCCAGCAGAGGAACCGGGGCCTCCTACTACGAGCAGTACTTC
CDR3 protein: CASRGTGASYYEQYF

J gene: TRBJ2-1
V gene: TRBV27
D gene: .
clone size: .
CDR3 DNA: TGTGCCAGCAGTTTGGTAGGGGCCCATGAGCAGTTCTTC
CDR3 protein: CASSLVGAHEQFF

J gene: TRBJ2-2
V gene: TRBV9
D gene: TRBD2
clone size: .
CDR3 DNA: TGTGCCAGCAGCGTAGCGGGAGGTAGCACCGGGGAGCTGTTTTTT
CDR3 protein: CASSVAGGSTGELFF

J gene: TRBJ2-5
V gene: TRBV20-1
D gene: .
clone size: .
CDR3 DNA: TGCAGTGCAGGGACCCAGTACTTC
CDR3 protein: CSAGTQYF

J gene: TRBJ1-1
V gene: TRBV5-1
D gene: .
clone size: .
CDR3 DNA: TGCGCCAGCAGCTTGGCTATTGGAGACACTGAAGCTTTCTTT
CDR3 protein: CASSLAIGDTEAFF

J gene: TRBJ2-1
V gene: TRBV28
D gene: TRBD2
clone size: .
CDR3 DNA: TGTGCCAGCAGTTTGGCTAGCGGGAGATTCAATGAGCAGTTCTTC
CDR3 protein: CASSLASGRFNEQFF

J gene: TRBJ2-1
V gene: TRBV7-2
D gene: .
clone size: .
CDR3 DNA: TGTGCCAGCAGCTGGAGTAGACAAGGGTCCGACAATGAGCAGTTCTTC
CDR3 protein: CASSWSRQGSDNEQFF

J gene: TRBJ1-1
V gene: TRBV27
D gene: .
clone size: .
CDR3 DNA: TGTGCCAGCGGATTACTATCGAACACTGAAGCTTTCTTT
CDR3 protein: CASGLLSNTEAFF

J gene: TRBJ2-1
V gene: TRBV4-1
D gene: TRBD2
clone size: .
CDR3 DNA: TGCGCCAGCAGCCAAGATTCCCTACTAGCGGGAGCCTACAATGAGCAGTTCTTC
CDR3 protein: CASSQDSLLAGAYNEQFF

J gene: TRBJ2-1
V gene: TRBV11-1
D gene: .
clone size: .
CDR3 DNA: TGTGCCAGCAGCATGCGGAAGCACAATGAGCAGTTCTTC
CDR3 protein: CASSMRKHNEQFF

J gene: TRBJ1-2
V gene: TRBV29-1
D gene: .
clone size: once
CDR3 DNA: TGCAGCGTTCGTGACAGTTCTAACTATGGCTACACCTTC
CDR3 protein: CSVRDSSNYGYTF

J gene: TRBJ2-7
V gene: TRBV5-6
D gene: .
clone size: once
CDR3 DNA: TGTGCCAGCACCCCCCGGCGGTCCGTCAACGAGCAGTACTTC
CDR3 protein: CASTPRRSVNEQYF

J gene: TRBJ2-7
V gene: TRBV18
D gene: .
clone size: .
CDR3 DNA: TGTGCCAGCTCTCGTGACAGGAGTGACTACGAGCAGTACTTC
CDR3 protein: CASSRDRSDYEQYF

J gene: TRBJ2-2
V gene: TRBV5-4
D gene: TRBD2
clone size: .
CDR3 DNA: TGTGCCAGCAGCTCGGGGACTAGCGGGCTTCACACCGGGGAGCTGTTTTTT
CDR3 protein: CASSSGTSGLHTGELFF

J gene: TRBJ2-6
V gene: TRBV19
D gene: TRBD1
clone size: once
CDR3 DNA: TGTGCCAGTAGTATACTACAGGGGTCTGGGGCCAACGTCCTGACTTTC
CDR3 protein: CASSILQGSGANVLTF

J gene: TRBJ1-1
V gene: TRBV4-1
D gene: .
clone size: once
CDR3 DNA: TGCGCCAGCAGCCAAGGAATAAGGGCCAGATGGGGGAGAAACACTGAAGCTTTCTTT
CDR3 protein: CASSQGIRARWGRNTEAFF

J gene: TRBJ2-1
V gene: TRBV4-1
D gene: TRBD2
clone size: .
CDR3 DNA: TGCGCCAGCAGCCAAGGAAGCGGGAGCTACAATGAGCAGTTCTTC
CDR3 protein: CASSQGSGSYNEQFF

J gene: TRBJ2-6
V gene: TRBV28
D gene: .
clone size: .
CDR3 DNA: TGTGCCACCAAACCCCCCCACTCTGGGGCCAACGTCCTGACTTTC
CDR3 protein: CATKPPHSGANVLTF

J gene: TRBJ1-2
V gene: TRBV19
D gene: .
clone size: .
CDR3 DNA: TGTGCCAGTAGAACAACCGGGATAACAGTCCGCTATGGCTACACCTTC
CDR3 protein: CASRTTGITVRYGYTF

J gene: TRBJ1-5
V gene: TRBV19
D gene: TRBD1
clone size: .
CDR3 DNA: TGTGCCAGTAGTTTCGACAGGGGTCGCAATCAGCCCCAGCATTTT
CDR3 protein: CASSFDRGRNQPQHF

J gene: TRBJ2-7
V gene: TRBV23-1
D gene: .
clone size: .
CDR3 DNA: TGCGCCAGCACCCATACTCGGGACTTCTCCTACGAGCAGTACTTC
CDR3 protein: CASTHTRDFSYEQYF

J gene: TRBJ2-5
V gene: TRBV7-2
D gene: .
clone size: .
CDR3 DNA: TGTGCCAGCAGCCAGGACAGTTGGTACCAAGAGACCCAGTACTTC
CDR3 protein: CASSQDSWYQETQYF

J gene: TRBJ2-7
V gene: TRBV29-1
D gene: TRBD1
clone size: .
CDR3 DNA: TGCAGCGTCGCAGGACAGGGAATTAATTACGAGCAGTACTTC
CDR3 protein: CSVAGQGINYEQYF

J gene: TRBJ2-7
V gene: TRBV5-4
D gene: .
clone size: .
CDR3 DNA: TGTGCCAGCAGCTTGGTGTTTGGGGGCGAGCAGTACTTC
CDR3 protein: CASSLVFGGEQYF

J gene: TRBJ2-2
V gene: TRBV6-5
D gene: .
clone size: .
CDR3 DNA: TGTGCCAGCAGCAAGGCGGCCGGGGAGCTGTTTTTT
CDR3 protein: CASSKAAGELFF

J gene: TRBJ2-2
V gene: TRBV9
D gene: TRBD1
clone size: .
CDR3 DNA: TGTGCCAGCAGCGTAACGGGCAGGGGGCGTAGCACCGGGGAGCTGTTTTTT
CDR3 protein: CASSVTGRGRSTGELFF

J gene: TRBJ2-5
V gene: TRBV28
D gene: TRBD1
clone size: .
CDR3 DNA: TGTGCCAGCAGTTACGGGACAGGGGGCAGGGAGACCCAGTACTTC
CDR3 protein: CASSYGTGGRETQYF

J gene: TRBJ2-5
V gene: TRBV29-1
D gene: TRBD1
clone size: .
CDR3 DNA: TGCAGCGGAAGGGACAGGGGGCTTGAGACCCAGTACTTC
CDR3 protein: CSGRDRGLETQYF

J gene: TRBJ2-1
V gene: TRBV5-1
D gene: .
clone size: .
CDR3 DNA: TGCGCCAGCATGCGTGAAAGGCTGGGAAATGAGCAGTTCTTC
CDR3 protein: CASMRERLGNEQFF

J gene: TRBJ2-7
V gene: TRBV9
D gene: TRBD2
clone size: .
CDR3 DNA: TGTGCCAGCAGCGTAGGTGGGACTACCGTTTACGAGCAGTACTTC
CDR3 protein: CASSVGGTTVYEQYF

J gene: TRBJ2-1
V gene: TRBV6-4
D gene: TRBD2
clone size: .
CDR3 DNA: TGTGCCAGCAGTGTTGGGCTAGCGGGCTACAATGAGCAGTTCTTC
CDR3 protein: CASSVGLAGYNEQFF

J gene: TRBJ2-1
V gene: TRBV7-3
D gene: TRBD2
clone size: once
CDR3 DNA: TGTGCCAGCAGCCGTGGGACTAGCGGACTCTACAATGAGCAGTTCTTC
CDR3 protein: CASSRGTSGLYNEQFF

J gene: TRBJ1-4
V gene: TRBV15
D gene: .
clone size: .
CDR3 DNA: TGTGCCACCAGCAGAGATAAATCATCGGGCCAATCGCGGGAAAAACTGTTTTTT
CDR3 protein: CATSRDKSSGQSREKLFF

J gene: TRBJ2-7
V gene: TRBV9
D gene: TRBD2
clone size: once
CDR3 DNA: TGTGCCAGCAGCGTAGCTAGCGGGAGTTTGTGGGACTACGAGCAGTACTTC
CDR3 protein: CASSVASGSLWDYEQYF

J gene: TRBJ2-2
V gene: TRBV5-3
D gene: TRBD1
clone size: .
CDR3 DNA: TGTGCCAGAAGCTTGGGACAGGGAATGAGCACCGGGGAGCTGTTTTTT
CDR3 protein: CARSLGQGMSTGELFF

J gene: TRBJ2-3
V gene: TRBV10-3
D gene: .
clone size: .
CDR3 DNA: TGTGCCATCATGGCGGGATCCACAGATACGCAGTATTTT
CDR3 protein: CAIMAGSTDTQYF

J gene: TRBJ1-1
V gene: TRBV28
D gene: TRBD1
clone size: .
CDR3 DNA: TGTGCCAGCAGTTCTCCAGGACAGGGGGGTACTGAAGCTTTCTTT
CDR3 protein: CASSSPGQGGTEAFF

J gene: TRBJ2-7
V gene: TRBV11-2
D gene: TRBD2
clone size: .
CDR3 DNA: TGTGCCAGCAGCTTACACCTAGCGGGAGCATCCTACGAGCAGTACTTC
CDR3 protein: CASSLHLAGASYEQYF

J gene: TRBJ2-2
V gene: TRBV18
D gene: .
clone size: .
CDR3 DNA: TGTGCCAGCTCACCACTTCGAAGCCCCACCGGGGAGCTGTTTTTT
CDR3 protein: CASSPLRSPTGELFF

J gene: TRBJ1-2
V gene: TRBV19
D gene: TRBD1
clone size: .
CDR3 DNA: TGTGCCAGTAGTCCCTCCCCGGGACAGATGCTTTACACCTTC
CDR3 protein: CASSPSPGQMLYTF

J gene: TRBJ2-5
V gene: TRBV11-2
D gene: .
clone size: .
CDR3 DNA: TGTGCCAGCAGCTTAGATGTATTACAAGAGACCCAGTACTTC
CDR3 protein: CASSLDVLQETQYF

J gene: TRBJ2-1
V gene: TRBV2
D gene: .
clone size: once
CDR3 DNA: TGTGCCAGCAGTGAGGTCAGAGACAATGAGCAGTTCTTC
CDR3 protein: CASSEVRDNEQFF

J gene: TRBJ2-7
V gene: TRBV28
D gene: .
clone size: .
CDR3 DNA: TGTGCCAGCAGTTTATTGGCAGAGAACTACGAGCAGTACTTC
CDR3 protein: CASSLLAENYEQYF

J gene: TRBJ2-1
V gene: TRBV7-9
D gene: .
clone size: .
CDR3 DNA: TGTGCCAGCAGCTTTGGTAGCGGAGCCCGCTACAATGAGCAGTTCTTC
CDR3 protein: CASSFGSGARYNEQFF

J gene: TRBJ2-7
V gene: TRBV7-2
D gene: .
clone size: .
CDR3 DNA: TGTGCCAGCAGCCCAAGTTCAGTCTCCTACGAGCAGTACTTC
CDR3 protein: CASSPSSVSYEQYF

J gene: TRBJ2-6
V gene: TRBV7-8
D gene: .
clone size: .
CDR3 DNA: TGTGCCAGCAGCTTGCAGAACTCTGGGGCCAACGTCCTGACTTTC
CDR3 protein: CASSLQNSGANVLTF

J gene: TRBJ1-5
V gene: TRBV7-2
D gene: .
clone size: .
CDR3 DNA: TGTGCCAGCAGCTTAGTTCCCAGCATCCCGCCCCAGCATTTT
CDR3 protein: CASSLVPSIPPQHF

J gene: TRBJ2-7
V gene: TRBV2
D gene: .
clone size: .
CDR3 DNA: TGTGCCAGCAGTGAATCTTACAGGGGAGGCGAGCAGTACTTC
CDR3 protein: CASSESYRGGEQYF

J gene: TRBJ2-2
V gene: TRBV4-3
D gene: .
clone size: .
CDR3 DNA: TGCGCCAGCAGCCAAGATGCTTTCGGGGAGCTGTTTTTT
CDR3 protein: CASSQDAFGELFF

J gene: TRBJ1-1
V gene: TRBV5-1
D gene: .
clone size: .
CDR3 DNA: TGCGCCAGCAGCTTGGACAGACGGAACACTGAAGCTTTCTTT
CDR3 protein: CASSLDRRNTEAFF

J gene: TRBJ2-7
V gene: TRBV6-6
D gene: .
clone size: .
CDR3 DNA: TGTGCCAGCAGTTACTCGACCCTCTACGAGCAGTACTTC
CDR3 protein: CASSYSTLYEQYF

J gene: TRBJ2-2
V gene: TRBV7-8
D gene: .
clone size: .
CDR3 DNA: TGTGCCAGCAGGGATGGTCTAGCGAGATTGAACACCGGGGAGCTGTTTTTT
CDR3 protein: CASRDGLARLNTGELFF